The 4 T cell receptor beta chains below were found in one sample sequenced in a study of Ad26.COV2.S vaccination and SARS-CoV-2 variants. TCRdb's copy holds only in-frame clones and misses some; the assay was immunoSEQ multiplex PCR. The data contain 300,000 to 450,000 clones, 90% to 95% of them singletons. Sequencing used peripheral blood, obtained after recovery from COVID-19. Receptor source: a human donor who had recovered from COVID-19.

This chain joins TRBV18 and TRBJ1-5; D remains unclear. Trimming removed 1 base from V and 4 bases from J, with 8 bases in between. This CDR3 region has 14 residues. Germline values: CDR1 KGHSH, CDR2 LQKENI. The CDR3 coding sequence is TGTGCCAGCTCACCACGGGCGGTTAATCAGCCCCAGCATTTT. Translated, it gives CASSPRAVNQPQHF.

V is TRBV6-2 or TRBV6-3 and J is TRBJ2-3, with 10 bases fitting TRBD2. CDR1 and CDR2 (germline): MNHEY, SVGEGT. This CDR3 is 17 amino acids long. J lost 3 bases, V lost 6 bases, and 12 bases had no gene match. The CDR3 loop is CASSPKPFSGGTDTQYF. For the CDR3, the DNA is TGTGCCAGCAGCCCTAAACCCTTTAGCGGGGGGACAGATACGCAGTATTTT.

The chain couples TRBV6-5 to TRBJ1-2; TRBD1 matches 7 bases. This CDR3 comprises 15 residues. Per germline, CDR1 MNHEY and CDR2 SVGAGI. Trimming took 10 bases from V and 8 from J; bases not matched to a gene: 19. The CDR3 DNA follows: TGTGCCACGCCGGGACAGCGCTCTTCTCGGTTGGGCTACACCTTC. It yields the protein CATPGQRSSRLGYTF.

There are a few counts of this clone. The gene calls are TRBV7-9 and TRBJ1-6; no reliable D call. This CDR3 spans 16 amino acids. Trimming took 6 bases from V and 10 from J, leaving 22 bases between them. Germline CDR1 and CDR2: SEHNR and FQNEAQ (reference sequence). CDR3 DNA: TGTGCCAGCAGTGCCCCGGGTCTCATGTCGCAATCACCCCTCCACTTT. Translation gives CASSAPGLMSQSPLHF.